This TCR beta chain was documented in a study of T cells in Graves' hyperthyroidism and ophthalmopathy (dated by TCRdb to between 2019 and 2020). Study-level background: TCR V-J signatures able to tell the groups apart were searched for in a discovery cohort of some 97 patients, of whom fewer than 45 had Graves' ophthalmopathy and about 60 had stable Graves' hyperthyroidism. Thyroid tissue and blood T-cell repertoires from about six Graves' hyperthyroidism patients were also compared in the study. Following sampling, methimazole starting at 30 mg daily was given to hyperthyroidism patients, and high-dose intravenous methylprednisolone was given to ophthalmopathy patients. For training and testing, the 110 or so patients in the discovery cohort were randomly divided in a 7:3 ratio. According to the paper, TCR Vbeta CDR3 sequencing was carried out on 135 peripheral blood samples, which came from 40 to 45 ophthalmopathy, around 75 hyperthyroidism and about 17 progressor patients. Whether ophthalmopathy could be predicted prospectively was tested in an independent validation cohort made up of under 20 hyperthyroidism patients plus 17 patients who later progressed to ophthalmopathy. What the authors observed across the whole study: A model built on a 13 V-J signature distinguished ophthalmopathy from stable hyperthyroidism, reaching around 87% sensitivity and around 81% specificity in cross-validation and 80%/75% in testing. No statistical method was used to set the sample size in advance, and investigators knew the group allocation. In validation, the model predicted progression to ophthalmopathy a median of roughly 6.1 months before onset, with around 70% sensitivity and nearly 75% specificity. Most expanded thyroid clonotypes (frequency above 0.001) were also detected in blood, suggesting blood repertoires may reflect thyroid immune responses.

A patient counted as having stable Graves' hyperthyroidism if no progression to ophthalmopathy occurred over 18 months of follow-up. The hyperthyroidism patients were between 18 and 65 years old and newly diagnosed, with a disease duration of less than 2 months. Any patient with an uncontrolled infection, another autoimmune disease, pregnancy or lactation was excluded. Diagnoses were based on clinical symptoms, serum thyroxine and TRAb, thyroid ultrasound and orbital computed tomography. Trizol reagent was used to extract total RNA, and RNA quality was then checked on an Agilent 2100 Bioanalyzer. Notes on this clonotype: Which antigen it targets is not known. Being one base from a much bigger clone, this may be a read error.

TCR beta CDR3 regions were amplified from RNA transcripts. For the first round of RT-PCR on the TCR CDR3, the HTBI primer set was used together with the Qiagen OneStep RT-PCR kit. Libraries were constructed in a second round of multiplex PCR, after which size selection and purification were performed. The libraries were sequenced on an Illumina HiSeq2000 using paired-end 100 bp reads. Under the source paper's analysis protocol: Raw data were processed with SOAPnuke, discarding reads with adapters, uncalled bases, mean Phred below 15, or no exact constant-primer or identifier match. High-quality paired reads were merged with COPE v1.2.5, and unique nucleotide sequences were defined as clonotypes. Clonotypes were aligned to IMGT TRBV, TRBD and TRBJ reference segments using MiTCR v1.1. Analysis was restricted to V-J combinations with a frequency above 0.0001, which covered about 99% of repertoires. A TCS score was defined as the ratio of F50 (clonal expansion) to E x V (chaos), with BLOSUM62-based TCRdist applied between CDR3 peptides within each V-J. Welch's t-statistics and random forest reduced around 550 V-J features to 13, which were used in a naive Bayes classifier (R e1071). In-frame beta chains were kept once TCRdb had trimmed the public reads at Q25 with fastp and called clones with MiXCR. Records with the same CDR3 protein are collapsed into one entry carrying the most frequent genes and DNA. What appears here as the V and J calls and clone size reflects TCRdb's work, not the paper's. In all, the sample holds about 540,000 distinct CDR3 sequences, and just over 45% of those were seen once. Together, the top ten hold 8.2% of the sample.

This clonotype was obtained from a woman in her late teens or twenties with Graves' hyperthyroidism. Donor details come from another sample of the same person, matched by shared clones. The sequencing input was peripheral blood or thyroid tissue (not recorded which).

The DNA sequence reads TGCGCCAGCAGTGAGGCCAGACTGAACACTGAAGCTTTGTTT. The translation is CASSEARLNTEALF. Recombination connected TRBV10-2 to TRBJ1-1; the D gene cannot be named for sure. Counted from cysteine to phenylalanine, this CDR3 has 14 amino acids. The CDR3 DNA has 42 bases and is translated from base 1. For CDR1 and CDR2, the germline V gene lists WSHSY and SAAADI.